A single sample gave rise to the 21 T cell receptor beta chains below, sequenced in a study of human T cells and chemical hapten exposure. Time point given: patch test 1, 2 weeks after DPC sensitization. The treatment is: therapeutic diphenylcyclopropenone sensitization with weekly scalp DPC. TCRdb independently ran MiXCR on the RACE reads; one entry per CDR3 protein. The table records 70,000 to 80,000 distinct CDR3 sequences, around 30% of them present only once. The sequences come from whole blood, collected in connection with sensitization to the hapten diphenylcyclopropenone (DPC). Receptors were obtained from a man aged 35 to 55 with alopecia areata. Some clones in this sample may be carry-over from other donors' samples.

This clonotype turned up a few times. The rearrangement joins TRBV9 to TRBJ2-2; TRBD2 aligns across 11 bases. The CDR3 contains 16 residues. The junction had 3 bases not matched to a gene; V was cut back by 4 bases and J by 1 base. Germline lookup yields CDR1 SGDLS and CDR2 YYNGEE. In DNA form, the CDR3 reads TGTGCCAGCAGCATAACTAGCGGGAGGAACACCGGGGAGCTGTTTTTT. Residues: CASSITSGRNTGELFF.

This chain links TRBV6-2 or TRBV6-3 with TRBJ1-4; TRBD1 matches 10 bases. V shed 2 bases and J 8 bases; nucleotides not matched to a gene: 14. The CDR3 sequence is 18 residues long. Germline CDR1 MNHEY, CDR2 SVGEGT. The chain's CDR3 is CASSYLRPTGGKGEKLFF. The CDR3 coding sequence is TGTGCCAGCAGTTACCTCCGCCCGACAGGGGGCAAGGGAGAAAAACTGTTTTTT.

The chain uses TRBV20-1 and TRBJ2-7; 13 bases map to TRBD2. Trimming cost V 1 base and J 4 bases; bases outside gene matches: 7. The CDR3 has 16 residues. CDR1 and CDR2 from the germline V gene are DFQATT and SNEGSKA (reference sequence). This chain's CDR3 is CSARGGTSGDSYEQYF. CDR3 bases: TGCAGTGCTAGAGGGGGGACTAGCGGGGATTCTTACGAGCAGTACTTC.

The chain has TRBV6-6 and TRBJ1-2, with TRBD1 matching over 9 bases. Germline V lookup: CDR1 MNHNY, CDR2 SVGAGI (reference sequence). This CDR3 comprises 13 residues. Trimming at V came to 4 bases and at J to 8 bases, leaving 5 bases not matched to a gene. Here the CDR3 DNA reads TGTGCCAGCAGTTCGGGACAGGGAGTAGGCTACACCTTC. As protein: CASSSGQGVGYTF.

At least ten counts were recorded for this clonotype. The chain has TRBV25-1 and TRBJ1-4; TRBD1 might be the D (5 bases). The V end was cut by 2 bases, the J end by 4 bases, with 8 bases between. The length of the CDR3 is 14 residues. The germline CDR1 and CDR2 sequences are MGHDK and SYGVNS. The CDR3 sequence: CASSEGGFNEKLFF. The CDR3 region has the DNA TGTGCCAGCAGTGAAGGGGGATTTAATGAAAAACTGTTTTTT.

This chain joins TRBV7-2 and TRBJ2-3; no clear D. The germline V gene encodes CDR1 SGHTA and CDR2 FQGNSA. CDR3 length: 12 amino acids. Trimming cost V 4 bases and J 2 bases, with 4 bases left between them. CDR3 DNA: TGTGCCAGCAGCTCTAACACAGATACGCAGTATTTT. It specifies CASSSNTDTQYF.

The chain combines TRBV24-1 with TRBJ2-7, with TRBD2 as a possible D gene (5 bases). Trimming cost V 1 base and J 2 bases, with 5 bases left between them. The CDR3 sequence is 13 residues long. The germline V gene has CDR1 KGHDR and CDR2 SFDVKD. For the CDR3, the DNA is TGTGCCACCAGTGATTTCGGGACCTACGAGCAGTACTTC. This sequence encodes CATSDFGTYEQYF.

The table lists this clonotype with a few counts. The rearrangement links TRBV12-3 or TRBV12-4 to TRBJ2-7, with 7 positions matching TRBD1. There are 13 residues in the CDR3. V was pared by 7 bases and J by 3 bases, with 6 bases of the junction left unmatched. This CDR3 reads CASTLTGRYEQYF. DNA for the CDR3: TGTGCCAGCACCTTGACAGGGCGCTACGAGCAGTACTTC.

The table lists this clonotype with a few counts. The chain recombines TRBV12-3 or TRBV12-4 with TRBJ1-4; 8 bases match TRBD1. The CDR3 extends over 16 amino acids. V lost 4 bases, J lost 5 bases, and 9 bases stayed unmatched. This CDR3 is CASSSGGTGLNEKLFF. In nucleotides, the CDR3 is TGTGCCAGCAGTTCCGGGGGGACAGGTCTAAATGAAAAACTGTTTTTT.

The V gene is TRBV4-2, the J gene TRBJ2-1; tentatively, D is TRBD2 (6 bases). Trimming removed 0 bases from V and 2 bases from J, with 8 bases in between. The CDR3 length is 15 residues. Germline CDR1 and CDR2: LGHNA and YNFKEQ. This CDR3 is CASSQEAGAYNEQFF. The CDR3 DNA follows: TGTGCCAGCAGCCAAGAAGCGGGTGCCTACAATGAGCAGTTCTTC.

There are a few counts of this clonotype. The chain links TRBV2 to TRBJ2-1; D is unclear. The germline CDR1 and CDR2 sequences are SNHLY and FYNNEI. The V end lost 5 bases, the J end lost 0 bases, and 14 bases lay between the germline ends. The CDR3 is made up of 16 amino acids. The CDR3 reads CASSFSRTASYNEQFF. As DNA, the CDR3 is TGTGCCAGCAGTTTTAGCAGGACGGCCTCCTACAATGAGCAGTTCTTC.

The V call is TRBV6-5, the J call TRBJ1-4; D is ambiguous. Germline lookup yields CDR1 MNHEY and CDR2 SVGAGI. V lost 6 bases and J lost 5, with 7 bases in between. This CDR3 comprises 12 residues. The CDR3 DNA is TGTGCCAGCAGCCAGAGGAATGAAAAACTGTTTTTT. It is translated as CASSQRNEKLFF.

This clonotype was counted between two and nine times. The CDR3 DNA reads as TGTGCCAGCAGGATCCAGGGGGTGATTTTCACTGAAGCTTTCTTT. It is translated as CASRIQGVIFTEAFF. The rearrangement uses TRBV5-8 and TRBJ1-1; the match to TRBD1 covers 7 bases. The CDR3 has 15 residues. Germline CDR1 is SGHTS and CDR2 is YDEGEE. The V and J ends lost 5 bases and 4 bases, in that order; junction bases with no gene match: 11.

This chain connects TRBV20-1 to TRBJ2-1; TRBD2 aligns across 9 bases. V lost 6 bases and J lost 2; bases outside the gene matches: 2. Germline assignment: CDR1 DFQATT and CDR2 SNEGSKA (reference sequence). This CDR3 contains 13 residues. CDR3 sequence (DNA): TGCAGTGCATTAGCGGGAGCCTACAATGAGCAGTTCTTC. Amino acid sequence: CSALAGAYNEQFF.

This clonotype appeared a single time. The chain recombines TRBV11-1 with TRBJ2-3; D call uncertain. With 1 base removed from V and 5 bases from J, the gap between germline ends came to 13 bases. Germline lookup yields CDR1 SGHAT and CDR2 FQDESV (reference sequence). The CDR3 is 15 amino acids. The CDR3 bases are TGTGCCAGCAGCTTAGGGCCAGGTTCGGGAGATACGCAGTATTTT. Residues: CASSLGPGSGDTQYF.

The rearrangement uses TRBV20-1 and TRBJ2-4; no clear D gene. V was pared by 1 base and J by 7 bases, with 2 bases between. Germline assignment: CDR1 DFQATT and CDR2 SNEGSKA (reference sequence). CDR3 length: 10 amino acids. The CDR3 region is CSARVNIQYF. The CDR3 coding sequence is TGCAGTGCTAGAGTTAACATTCAGTACTTC.

This clonotype has a handful of counts. The chain links TRBV12-3 or TRBV12-4 to TRBJ2-7; no reliable D call. With 3 bases removed from V and 2 bases from J, the gap between germline ends came to 8 bases. This CDR3 has 13 amino acids. The CDR3 sequence: CASSFGLAYEQYF. The CDR3 bases are TGTGCCAGCAGTTTTGGGCTTGCCTACGAGCAGTACTTC.

Here the CDR3 DNA reads TGTGCCAGCAACACAGGGGCGGGAACTGAAGCTTTCTTT. Translation gives CASNTGAGTEAFF. The V and J genes are TRBV2 and TRBJ1-1, with 7 nucleotides matching TRBD1. The junction had 7 bases not matched to a gene; V was cut back by 7 bases and J by 5 bases. This CDR3 contains 13 residues. The V gene's germline CDR1 is SNHLY and CDR2 FYNNEI.

This clonotype was recorded at least ten times. This chain uses TRBV6-5 with TRBJ1-5, with D perhaps matching TRBD1 (6 bases). Trimming left V 6 bases short and J 2 bases short, with 11 bases between. This CDR3 is built from 14 residues. Germline assignment: CDR1 MNHEY and CDR2 SVGAGI. Written as DNA, the CDR3 is TGTGCCAGCAGCCGAAGACAGGGCAATCAGCCCCAGCATTTT. This sequence encodes CASSRRQGNQPQHF.

The chain joins TRBV20-1 to TRBJ2-4; 11 bases agree with TRBD2. V gave up 2 bases and J gave up 6 bases; unmatched junction bases: 3. The CDR3 is made up of 14 amino acids. Germline V lookup: CDR1 DFQATT, CDR2 SNEGSKA (reference sequence). CDR3 protein: CSARSTSGRNIQYF. Here the CDR3 DNA reads TGCAGTGCTAGAAGTACTAGCGGGAGAAACATTCAGTACTTC.

V gene TRBV28 combines with J gene TRBJ2-3; D tentatively reads TRBD1 or TRBD2 (5 bases each). CDR1 and CDR2 (germline): MDHEN, SYDVKM. This CDR3 is built from 17 residues. Trimming took off 6 bases at V and 2 bases at J, with 21 bases between the two ends. CDR3 in DNA: TGTGCCAGCAGCCTGGGGGTGGGGACCACTACCACAGATACGCAGTATTTT. This sequence encodes CASSLGVGTTTTDTQYF.